Here is one T cell receptor beta chain with its context. Antigen specificity is unknown. TCRdb reanalysed the 5' RACE reads using MiXCR and keeps one entry per CDR3 protein. The data show a few hundred thousand distinct CDR3 sequences, with around 17% seen just once and about 42% held by the top ten. Trimming took off 7 bases at V and 2 bases at J, with 21 bases between the two ends. This CDR3 is 16 amino acids long. CDR1 DFQATT and CDR2 SNEGSKA come from the germline V gene (reference sequence). The sample comes from a study of CD8 T cells in ankylosing spondylitis. The study, taken as a whole, reports: A CD8+ phenotype characterized the disease-linked clones, which were relatively rare in peripheral blood. Apparently characteristic of ankylosing spondylitis blood was a TCR beta motif (fewer than 10 highly homologous variants).

This TCR was sampled from a male donor with ankylosing spondylitis. The gene calls are TRBV20-1 and TRBJ2-4; D may be TRBD1 or TRBD2 (5 bases each). Material: blood, either unsorted or a sorted T cell fraction (not recorded which). The CDR3 spells CSVPPEDTRTKNIQYF. DNA for the CDR3: TGCAGTGTCCCTCCGGAGGACACCCGAACCAAAAACATTCAGTACTTC.